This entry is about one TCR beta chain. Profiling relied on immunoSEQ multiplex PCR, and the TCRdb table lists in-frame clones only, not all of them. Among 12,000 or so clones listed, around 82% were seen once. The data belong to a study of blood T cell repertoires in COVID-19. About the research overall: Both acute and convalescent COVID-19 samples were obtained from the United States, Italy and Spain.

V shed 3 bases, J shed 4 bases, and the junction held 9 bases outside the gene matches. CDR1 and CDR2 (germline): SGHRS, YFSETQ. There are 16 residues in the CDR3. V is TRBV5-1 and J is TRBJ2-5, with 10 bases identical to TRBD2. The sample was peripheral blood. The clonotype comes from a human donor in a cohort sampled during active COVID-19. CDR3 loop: CASSWGPSGGPETQYF. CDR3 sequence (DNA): TGCGCCAGCAGCTGGGGCCCTAGCGGGGGTCCAGAGACCCAGTACTTC. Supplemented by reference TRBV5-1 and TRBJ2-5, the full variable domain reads KAGVTQTPRYLIKTRGQQVTLSCSPISGHRSVSWYQQTPGQGLQFLFEYFSETQRNKGNFPGRFSGRQFSNSRSEMNVSTLELGDSALYLCASSWGPSGGPETQYFGPGTRLLVL.